This T cell receptor (beta chain) was sequenced in a study of response to subunit inactivated influenza vaccine. The study's findings and limits: Authors suggested seasonal influenza vaccinations each recruit few new T cells.

The table lists this clonotype with a few counts. What it recognizes is unknown. MiXCR, run by TCRdb on the RT-PCR reads, gives a single entry per CDR3 protein. The profile shows more than 450,000 distinct CDR3 sequences, around 11% of them singletons. Trimming took off 3 bases at V and 1 base at J, with 13 bases between the two ends. The germline gives CDR1 SEHNR, CDR2 FQNEAQ (reference sequence). The CDR3 is 15 residues long. Here the sequenced sample was PBMCs from blood, taken on the day of vaccination. This clonotype originated in a man aged 50-60 years who received an inactivated influenza vaccine. J is TRBJ2-7 and V is TRBV7-9, with a tentative D call TRBD2 (6 bases). The CDR3 region has the DNA TGTGCCAGCAGCTTGGCGGGACGGACATCCTACGAGCAGTACTTC. Its translation: CASSLAGRTSYEQYF. Together with reference TRBV7-9 and TRBJ2-7, the CDR3 gives the full variable domain: DTGVSQNPRHKITKRGQNVTFRCDPISEHNRLYWYRQTLGQGPEFLTYFQNEAQLEKSRLLSDRFSAERPKGSFSTLEIQRTEQGDSAMYLCASSLAGRTSYEQYFGPGTRLTVT.